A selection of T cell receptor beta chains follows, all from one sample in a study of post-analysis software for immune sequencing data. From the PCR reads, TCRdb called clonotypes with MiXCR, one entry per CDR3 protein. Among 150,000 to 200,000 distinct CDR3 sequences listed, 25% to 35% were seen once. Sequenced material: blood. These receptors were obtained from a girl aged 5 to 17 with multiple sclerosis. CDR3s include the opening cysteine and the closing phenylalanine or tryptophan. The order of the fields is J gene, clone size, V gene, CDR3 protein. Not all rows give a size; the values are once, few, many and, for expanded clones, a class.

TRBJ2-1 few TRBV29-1 CSVGPRGEFF
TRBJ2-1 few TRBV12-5 CASGGTGFYNEQFF
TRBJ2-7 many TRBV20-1 CSATLLGEQYF
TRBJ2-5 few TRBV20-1 CSARAAGVIGETQYF
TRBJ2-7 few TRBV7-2 CASSTPLGEQYF
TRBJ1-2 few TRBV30 CAWWQGVGGYTF
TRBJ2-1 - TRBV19 CASSEPGGRDNEQFF
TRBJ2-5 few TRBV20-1 CSARVPQGTNEQYF
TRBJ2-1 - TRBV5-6 CASSLRGISYNEQFF
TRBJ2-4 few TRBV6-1 CAGNDGAKNIQYF
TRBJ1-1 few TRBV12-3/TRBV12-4 CASRGLRGGITEAFF
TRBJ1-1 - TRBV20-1 CSAVSGTEAFF
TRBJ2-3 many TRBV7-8 CASSLGAGHTDTQYF
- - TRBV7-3 CASIPRRGTQETQYF
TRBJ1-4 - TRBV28 CASSTGRVGSTNEELFF
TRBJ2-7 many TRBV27 CASRNTYEQYF
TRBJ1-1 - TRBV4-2 CASSHSGNTEAFF
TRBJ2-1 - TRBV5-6 CASSFPRDRGLNEQFF
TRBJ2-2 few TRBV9 CASALLSRAGELFF
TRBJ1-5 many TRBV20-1 CSARAIKGGREQPQHF
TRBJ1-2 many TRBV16 CASSQGQDYGYTF
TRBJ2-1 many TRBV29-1 CSVEDQGGVGINEQFF
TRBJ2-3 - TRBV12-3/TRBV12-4 CASSPQGRRGNADTQYF
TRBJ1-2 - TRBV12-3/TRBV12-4 CASSSSGTDGYTF
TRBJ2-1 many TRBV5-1 CASSLEGDNEQFF
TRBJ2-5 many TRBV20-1 CSAHSLRTGKETQYF
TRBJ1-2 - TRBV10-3 CAATGQGAFGYTF
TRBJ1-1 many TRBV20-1 CSARRGEGNTEAFF
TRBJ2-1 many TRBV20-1 CSARTSGKLYEQFF
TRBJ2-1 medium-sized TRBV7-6 CASSPQREGNEQFF
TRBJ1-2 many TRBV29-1 CSVDIDRPWTYGYTF
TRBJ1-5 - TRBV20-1 CSARDRRLPNQPQHF
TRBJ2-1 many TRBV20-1 CSARVSSGRSYNEQFF
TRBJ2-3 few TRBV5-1 CASSPARGTDTQYF
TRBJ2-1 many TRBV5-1 CASSLMAGASYNEQFF
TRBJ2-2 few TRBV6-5 CASSWSGGTGELFF
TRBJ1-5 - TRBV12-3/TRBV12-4 CASSGKDRGENQPQHF
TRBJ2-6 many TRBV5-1 CASSEGFSGANVLTF
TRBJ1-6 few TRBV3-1 CASSQGSSPLHF
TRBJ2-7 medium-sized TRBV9 CASSVEPSGSYEQYF
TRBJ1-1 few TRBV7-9 CASTKTGGQGTAFF
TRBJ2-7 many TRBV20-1 CSCLLLVGPEQYF
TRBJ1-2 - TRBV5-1 CASSWTTADRAYGYTF
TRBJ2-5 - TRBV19 CASSIVGDGETQYF
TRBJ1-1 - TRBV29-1 CSVEGGVYTEAFF
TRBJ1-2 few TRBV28 CASSVYDRPYYGYTF
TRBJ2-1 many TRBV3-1 CASSQVPTSVGNEQFF
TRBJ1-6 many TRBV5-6 CASSLEHESNSPLHF
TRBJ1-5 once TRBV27 CAGSLTRTRNRPQHF
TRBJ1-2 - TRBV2 CASSRRSGQGPYGYTF
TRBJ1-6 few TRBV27 CASSLPQRRGLNSPLHF
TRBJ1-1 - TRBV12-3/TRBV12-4 CASSWKNGAFF
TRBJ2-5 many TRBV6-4 CASSRDGSETQYF
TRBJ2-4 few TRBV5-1 CASSHGPAGVGEQYF
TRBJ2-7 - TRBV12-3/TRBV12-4 CASSLDHEQYF
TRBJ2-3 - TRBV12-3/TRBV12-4 CACRHRTGVGFTDTQYF